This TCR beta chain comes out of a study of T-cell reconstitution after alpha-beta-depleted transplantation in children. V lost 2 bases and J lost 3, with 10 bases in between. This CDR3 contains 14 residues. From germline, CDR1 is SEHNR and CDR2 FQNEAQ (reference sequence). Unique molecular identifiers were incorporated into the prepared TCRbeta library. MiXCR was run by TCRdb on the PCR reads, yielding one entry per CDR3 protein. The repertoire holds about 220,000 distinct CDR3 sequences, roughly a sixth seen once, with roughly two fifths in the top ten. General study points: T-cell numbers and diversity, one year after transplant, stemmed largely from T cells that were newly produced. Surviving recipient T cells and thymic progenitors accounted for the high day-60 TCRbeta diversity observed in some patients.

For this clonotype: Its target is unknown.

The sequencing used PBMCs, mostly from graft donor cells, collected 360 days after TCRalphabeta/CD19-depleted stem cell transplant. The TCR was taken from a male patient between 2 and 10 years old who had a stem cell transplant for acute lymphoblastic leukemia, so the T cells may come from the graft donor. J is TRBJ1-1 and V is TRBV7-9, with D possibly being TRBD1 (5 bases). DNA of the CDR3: TGTGCCAGCAGCTTATGGGGCGGGGACACTGAAGCTTTCTTT. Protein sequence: CASSLWGGDTEAFF.